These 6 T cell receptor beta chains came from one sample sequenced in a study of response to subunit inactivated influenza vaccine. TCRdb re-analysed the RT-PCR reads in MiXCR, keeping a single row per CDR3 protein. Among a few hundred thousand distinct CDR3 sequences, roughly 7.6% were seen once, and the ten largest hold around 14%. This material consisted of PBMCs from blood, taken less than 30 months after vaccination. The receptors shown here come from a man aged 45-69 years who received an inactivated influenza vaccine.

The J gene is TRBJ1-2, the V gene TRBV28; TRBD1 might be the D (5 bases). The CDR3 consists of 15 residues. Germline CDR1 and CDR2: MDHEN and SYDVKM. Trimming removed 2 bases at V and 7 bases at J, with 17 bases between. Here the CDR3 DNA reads TGTGCCAGCAGTTTAAGGGGTTGGGGCGAAATTGGCTACACCTTC. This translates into CASSLRGWGEIGYTF.

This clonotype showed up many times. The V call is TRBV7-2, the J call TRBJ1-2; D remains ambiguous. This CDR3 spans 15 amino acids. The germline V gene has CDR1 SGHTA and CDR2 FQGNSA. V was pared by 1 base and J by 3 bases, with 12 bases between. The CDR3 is CASSLEGTADYGYTF. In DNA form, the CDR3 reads TGTGCCAGCAGCTTAGAGGGTACGGCGGACTATGGCTACACCTTC.

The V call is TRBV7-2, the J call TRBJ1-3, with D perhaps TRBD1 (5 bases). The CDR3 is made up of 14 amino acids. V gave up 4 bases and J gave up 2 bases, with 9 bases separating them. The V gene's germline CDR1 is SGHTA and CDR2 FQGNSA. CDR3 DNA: TGTGCCAGCAGCTCTGGACATCCTGGAAACACCATATATTTT. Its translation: CASSSGHPGNTIYF.

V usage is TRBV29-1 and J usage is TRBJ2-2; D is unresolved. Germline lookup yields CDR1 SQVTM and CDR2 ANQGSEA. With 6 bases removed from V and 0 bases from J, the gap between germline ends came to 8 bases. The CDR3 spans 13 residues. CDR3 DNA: TGCAGCGTCGTGCCCTCGAACACCGGGGAGCTGTTTTTT. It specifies CSVVPSNTGELFF.

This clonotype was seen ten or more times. DNA for the CDR3: TGTGCCAGCAGCTCAACATTGTGGGAAACGGGTGGCGAGCAGTACTTC. Translation gives CASSSTLWETGGEQYF. V is TRBV7-2 and J is TRBJ2-7; no reliable D call. CDR3 length: 16 residues. Germline V gene sequence: CDR1 SGHTA, CDR2 FQGNSA. Between the trimmed V and J ends, which lost 4 bases and 6 bases, there was a span of 22 bases.

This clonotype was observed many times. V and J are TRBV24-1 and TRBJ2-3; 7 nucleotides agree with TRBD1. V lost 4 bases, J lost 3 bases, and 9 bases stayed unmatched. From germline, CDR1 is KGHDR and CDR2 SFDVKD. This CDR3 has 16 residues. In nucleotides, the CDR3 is TGTGCCACCAGTGACCGGGACAGCAGTAAAACAGATACGCAGTATTTT. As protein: CATSDRDSSKTDTQYF.